What follows are 4 T cell receptor beta chains derived from one specimen sequenced in a study of blood T cell repertoires in COVID-19. Profiling relied on immunoSEQ multiplex PCR, and the TCRdb table lists in-frame clones only, not all of them. The sample lists 250,000 to 350,000 clones; roughly nine tenths were seen once. Sequenced material: peripheral blood. Every receptor here comes from a woman aged 40 to 50 who had recovered from COVID-19.

This chain links TRBV5-1 with TRBJ2-1; weak D call: TRBD1 (6 bases). CDR1 and CDR2 (germline): SGHRS, YFSETQ. This CDR3 is 12 amino acids long. The germline V and J ends were trimmed by 3 bases and 7 bases, with 8 bases remaining between them. The CDR3 nucleotides are TGCGCCAGCAGCTGGGGGCCTAATGAGCAGTTCTTC. Protein: CASSWGPNEQFF. Together with reference TRBV5-1 and TRBJ2-1, the CDR3 gives the full variable domain: KAGVTQTPRYLIKTRGQQVTLSCSPISGHRSVSWYQQTPGQGLQFLFEYFSETQRNKGNFPGRFSGRQFSNSRSEMNVSTLELGDSALYLCASSWGPNEQFFGPGTRLTVL.

The chain uses TRBV6-2 or TRBV6-3 and TRBJ1-5, with a possible D match to TRBD1 (6 bases). Germline V gives CDR1 MNHEY, CDR2 SVGEGT. This CDR3 is 15 amino acids long. Trimming shortened V by 5 bases and J by 4 bases, and 15 bases separated the two germline ends. Here the CDR3 reads CASSPPGGLNQPQHF. CDR3 DNA sequence: TGTGCCAGCAGTCCCCCGGGGGGCCTAAATCAGCCCCAGCATTTT.

The V gene is TRBV3-1 (or the pseudogene TRBV3-2), the J gene TRBJ1-1; 10 bases line up with TRBD1. Trimming took 1 base from V and 9 from J; bases not matched to a gene: 17. Germline-derived CDR1 and CDR2 are LGHDT and YNNKEL (reference sequence). There are 18 residues in the CDR3. The CDR3 DNA reads as TGTGCCAGCAGCCAAGTGCCGGGGGACAGGGGAACGACAGGTAAAGCTTTCTTT. Residues: CASSQVPGDRGTTGKAFF.

The chain couples TRBV4-1 to TRBJ1-2; D might be TRBD1 (5 bases). CDR1 is MGHRA, CDR2 YSYEKL, per germline. CDR3 length: 16 amino acids. V was trimmed by 1 base and J by 5 bases, leaving 17 bases between them. CDR3: CASSQVGSGDPYGYTF. CDR3 sequence (DNA): TGCGCCAGCAGCCAAGTGGGGTCGGGGGACCCTTATGGCTACACCTTC.